Following are 7 T cell receptor beta chains from one sample sequenced in a study of a mutant IDH1 vaccine in newly diagnosed glioma. Their recognized antigens are unknown. The table came from immunoSEQ multiplex PCR; TCRdb's copy has only in-frame clones and leaves some out. The sample yields about 26,000 clones, under 85% seen once. Time point given: week 5, during vaccination. Alongside topical imiquimod, each dose of vaccine comprised 300 ug of mutant IDH1 20-mer peptide. Sample: PBMCs, taken from a glioma patient whose treatment included an IDH1 peptide vaccine. The receptors here all came from a man aged 35-49 years with glioma. Some clones in this sample may be carry-over from other donors' samples.

The chain recombines TRBV7-6 with TRBJ1-1, with D tentatively TRBD1 (5 bases). The CDR3 covers 16 residues. The V and J ends lost 0 bases and 1 base respectively, with 12 bases between them. In germline, CDR1 is SGHVS, CDR2 FNYEAQ. This chain's CDR3 is CASSLASGTANTEAFF. The DNA of the CDR3 is TGTGCCAGCAGCTTAGCGTCCGGGACGGCGAACACTGAAGCTTTCTTT.

The rearrangement links TRBV28 to TRBJ1-5, with 7 nucleotides matching TRBD1. Trimming cost V 8 bases and J 5 bases; bases outside gene matches: 6. The CDR3 sequence is 13 residues long. Germline V CDR1 and CDR2: MDHEN, SYDVKM. CDR3 sequence (DNA): TGTGCCAGCGGCCGGGACAGATATCAGCCCCAGCATTTT. This sequence encodes CASGRDRYQPQHF.

This chain uses TRBV13 with TRBJ1-2, with TRBD1 as a possible D gene (6 bases). The CDR3 spans 15 residues. Germline-derived CDR1 and CDR2 are PRHDT and FYEKMQ (reference sequence). Trimming removed 0 bases from V and 6 bases from J, with 14 bases in between. Here the CDR3 DNA reads TGTGCCAGCAGCTTAGGAACAGGGACCCGGGATGGCTACACCTTC. This encodes CASSLGTGTRDGYTF.

J is TRBJ1-2 and V is TRBV6-1, with D maybe TRBD1 (5 bases). Germline CDR1 MNHNS, CDR2 SASEGT. V was trimmed by 3 bases and J by 8 bases, leaving 10 bases between them. The CDR3 contains 12 residues. CDR3 sequence reads: CASSDWGSGYTF. CDR3 bases: TGTGCCAGCAGTGATTGGGGGAGCGGCTACACCTTC.

This sequence joins TRBV7-8 and TRBJ2-7, with D possibly TRBD2 on 7 matching bases. The germline CDR1 and CDR2 sequences are SGHVS and FQNEAQ. The V and J ends lost 1 base and 0 bases respectively, with 10 bases between them. This CDR3 spans 15 amino acids. Written as DNA, the CDR3 is TGTGCCAGCAGCTTAGAGGGGGGGCTCTCCTACGAGCAGTACTTC. Amino acid sequence: CASSLEGGLSYEQYF.

The V call is TRBV28, the J call TRBJ1-5; the D gene is possibly TRBD1 (6 bases). V lost 2 bases to trimming and J lost 0 bases, with 20 bases between them. This CDR3 has 19 residues. CDR1 is MDHEN, CDR2 SYDVKM, per germline. CDR3 sequence: CASSLMYSAVRGSNQPQHF. The CDR3 nucleotides read TGTGCCAGCAGTTTAATGTACTCGGCAGTCAGGGGTAGCAATCAGCCCCAGCATTTT. Full variable domain (rest looked up from reference TRBV28 and TRBJ1-5): DVKVTQSSRYLVKRTGEKVFLECVQDMDHENMFWYRQDPGLGLRLIYFSYDVKMKEKGDIPEGYSVSREKKERFSLILESASTNQTSMYLCASSLMYSAVRGSNQPQHFGDGTRLSIL.

The rearrangement links TRBV5-1 to TRBJ2-7; 7 bases are a match to TRBD1. The trim removed 0 bases at V and 5 bases at J, leaving 8 bases unmatched. Looked up from germline, CDR1 is SGHRS and CDR2 is YFSETQ. CDR3 length: 15 residues. CDR3 loop: CASSLETGIENEQYF. Here the CDR3 DNA reads TGCGCCAGCAGCTTGGAGACAGGGATCGAAAACGAGCAGTACTTC.